A selection of T cell receptor beta chains follows, all from one sample in a study of T cell clonotyping in hematopoietic cell transplantation. The data were produced by immunoSEQ multiplex PCR, yet TCRdb's version contains in-frame clones alone and is incomplete. Among 8,000 or so clones listed, about 66% were seen once. Material: peripheral blood mononuclear cells, obtained 100 days after allogeneic stem cell transplant. These receptors were taken from a male patient aged 60-70 years who had an allogeneic stem cell transplant from an unrelated donor, so the T cells may come from the graft donor. Some clones in this sample may be carry-over from other donors' samples. Both conserved end residues are part of each CDR3. A D gene is named only where the DNA matches it firmly. Some rows have no size entry. The others give once, few or many, or a class for an expanded clone.

>TRBD1|TRBV13|TRBJ2-3|.
CASSLTGARDTQYF
TGTGCCAGCAGCCTGACAGGGGCGCGAGATACGCAGTATTTT
>.|TRBV27|TRBJ2-7|medium-sized
CASAYSGVYEQYF
TGTGCCAGCGCGTACTCAGGGGTATACGAGCAGTACTTC
>.|TRBV6-5|TRBJ2-2|.
CASRHSTGELFF
TGTGCCAGCCGCCATTCCACCGGGGAGCTGTTTTTT
>.|TRBV7-2|TRBJ1-2|.
CASSSRQAPYGYTF
TGTGCCAGCAGCTCGAGACAGGCCCCCTATGGCTACACCTTC
>TRBD2|TRBV11-3|TRBJ2-1|few
CASSPELAGGPDEQFF
TGTGCCAGCAGCCCTGAACTAGCGGGGGGACCAGACGAGCAGTTCTTC
>TRBD1|TRBV29-1|TRBJ2-2|.
CSAETGQANTGELFF
TGCAGCGCGGAGACGGGACAGGCGAACACCGGGGAGCTGTTTTTT
>.|TRBV9|TRBJ2-7|few
CASGTGHYEQYF
TGTGCCAGCGGGACGGGACACTACGAGCAGTACTTC
>.|TRBV15|TRBJ2-1|.
CATSSKDDEDEQFF
TGTGCCACCAGCAGCAAAGACGACGAGGATGAGCAGTTCTTC
>TRBD1|TRBV27|TRBJ2-1|few
CASSSHGTGGLYNEQFF
TGTGCCAGCAGTTCTCACGGGACAGGAGGTCTCTACAATGAGCAGTTCTTC
>.|TRBV5-1|TRBJ2-3|once
CASSLQERDTQYF
TGCGCCAGCAGCCTTCAGGAGAGAGATACGCAGTATTTT
>TRBD1|TRBV6-5|TRBJ2-7|.
CASSLGQGMVKQYF
TGTGCCAGCAGTTTGGGACAGGGGATGGTCAAGCAGTACTTC
>.|TRBV6-1|TRBJ1-1|few
CASSEQAENTEAFF
TGTGCCAGCAGTGAACAGGCGGAGAACACTGAAGCTTTCTTT
>TRBD2|TRBV5-1|TRBJ2-3|.
CASSLGAAGGGTDTQYF
TGCGCCAGCAGCTTGGGGGCAGCGGGAGGAGGCACAGATACGCAGTATTTT
>.|TRBV2|TRBJ1-4|.
CASKSDWEKLFF
TGTGCCAGCAAGTCAGACTGGGAAAAACTGTTTTTT
>TRBD1|TRBV27|TRBJ2-7|.
CASSSSPYKRDRDEQYF
TGTGCCAGCAGTTCATCCCCTTACAAACGGGACAGGGACGAGCAGTACTTC
>TRBD2|TRBV4-1|TRBJ2-2|few
CASSPAGAGELFF
TGCGCCAGCAGCCCCGCGGGAGCCGGGGAGCTGTTTTTT
>.|TRBV5-1|TRBJ1-2|medium-sized
CASSQIGGSPSGYTF
TGCGCCAGCAGTCAAATTGGAGGATCTCCCTCGGGCTACACCTTC
>.|TRBV9|TRBJ2-2|few
CASSVGMVSGELFF
TGTGCCAGCAGCGTAGGCATGGTGTCCGGGGAGCTGTTTTTT
>TRBD2|TRBV13|TRBJ2-3|.
CASSHDLAGAFTDTQYF
TGTGCCAGCAGCCACGACTTAGCGGGGGCTTTCACAGATACGCAGTATTTT
>.|TRBV6-5|TRBJ2-7|.
CATVQGGSYEQYF
TGTGCCACCGTCCAGGGGGGATCCTACGAGCAGTACTTC
>.|TRBV4-3|TRBJ2-7|once
CASTAPTSTYEQYF
TGCGCCAGCACCGCCCCCACTAGCACCTACGAGCAGTACTTC
>.|TRBV5-1|TRBJ1-3|.
CASSPSGTVSGNTIYF
TGCGCCAGCAGCCCCTCCGGGACCGTCTCTGGAAACACCATATATTTT
>TRBD2|TRBV19|TRBJ2-2|few
CASTPKLAGDSNTGELFF
TGTGCCAGTACCCCAAAACTAGCGGGAGACTCCAACACGGGGGAGCTGTTTTTT
>.|TRBV7-2|TRBJ1-1|.
CASSRGSGGTEAFF
TGTGCCAGCAGCCGGGGGAGCGGGGGCACTGAAGCTTTCTTT
>TRBD2|TRBV13|TRBJ2-1|medium-sized
CASSRRTSSGTGNEQFF
TGTGCCAGCAGCCGGAGGACTTCTAGCGGGACGGGCAATGAGCAGTTCTTC
>TRBD1|TRBV27|TRBJ1-3|few
CASRRTGGGNTIYF
TGTGCCAGCAGACGGACAGGGGGAGGAAACACCATATATTTT
>.|TRBV4-2|TRBJ1-3|.
CASLDRPGSNGNTIYF
TGTGCCAGCCTCGATCGGCCGGGTTCCAATGGAAACACCATATATTTT
>.|TRBV5-4|TRBJ1-2|.
CASSLDYGREGGYTF
TGTGCCAGCAGCTTGGATTACGGCAGGGAGGGTGGCTACACCTTC
>.|TRBV5-4|TRBJ1-2|.
CASRLRWGTWGYTF
TGTGCCAGCAGGTTGAGATGGGGAACTTGGGGCTACACCTTC
>.|TRBV25-1|TRBJ1-2|.
CASSELDTWTYGYTF
TGTGCCAGCAGTGAATTAGACACTTGGACGTATGGCTACACCTTC
>.|TRBV10-1|TRBJ1-6|.
CASSAGQNNSPLHF
TGCGCCAGCAGCGCGGGACAAAATAATTCACCCCTCCACTTT